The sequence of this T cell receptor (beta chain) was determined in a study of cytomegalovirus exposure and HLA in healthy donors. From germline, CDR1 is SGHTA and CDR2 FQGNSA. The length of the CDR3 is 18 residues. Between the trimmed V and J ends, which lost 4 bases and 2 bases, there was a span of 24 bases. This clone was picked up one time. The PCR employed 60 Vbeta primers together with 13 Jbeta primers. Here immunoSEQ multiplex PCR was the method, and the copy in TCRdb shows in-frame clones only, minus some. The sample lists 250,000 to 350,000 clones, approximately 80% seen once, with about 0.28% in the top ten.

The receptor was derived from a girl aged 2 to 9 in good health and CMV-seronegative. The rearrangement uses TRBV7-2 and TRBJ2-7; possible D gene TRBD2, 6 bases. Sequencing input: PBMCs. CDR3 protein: CASSSPTSRGGSAYEQYF. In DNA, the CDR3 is TGTGCCAGCAGCTCTCCGACATCGCGGGGTGGATCCGCCTACGAGCAGTACTTC.